This T cell receptor (beta chain) emerged from a study of shared clonotypes between healthy human individuals. The assay was immunoSEQ multiplex PCR, and TCRdb's table has in-frame clones only and misses some. The repertoire includes millions of clones, about 93% of them detected once, and under 2% sits in the top ten. Naive CD8 cells lacked CD45RO, underwent positive selection for CCR7 and left out terminally differentiated effector memory CD45RA+ cells. Details on this clone: Its antigen is still unknown.

Study observations and caveats: Naive subsets generally exceeded memory subsets in estimated richness.

The length of the CDR3 is 17 residues. The ends were cut back, 8 bases at V and 4 bases at J, with 24 bases in the middle. The germline CDR1 and CDR2 sequences are MNHEY and SMNVEV (reference sequence). What was sequenced was naive CD8+ T cells from PBMCs. The V gene is TRBV27, the J gene TRBJ2-1, with TRBD2 as a possible D gene (6 bases). The source is a man between 18 and 35 years old in good health. Some clones in this sample may be carry-over from other donors' samples. DNA for the CDR3: TGTGCCAGCTCCACGACAGACGGGAGTTCATTATACAATGAGCAGTTCTTC. Its translation: CASSTTDGSSLYNEQFF.